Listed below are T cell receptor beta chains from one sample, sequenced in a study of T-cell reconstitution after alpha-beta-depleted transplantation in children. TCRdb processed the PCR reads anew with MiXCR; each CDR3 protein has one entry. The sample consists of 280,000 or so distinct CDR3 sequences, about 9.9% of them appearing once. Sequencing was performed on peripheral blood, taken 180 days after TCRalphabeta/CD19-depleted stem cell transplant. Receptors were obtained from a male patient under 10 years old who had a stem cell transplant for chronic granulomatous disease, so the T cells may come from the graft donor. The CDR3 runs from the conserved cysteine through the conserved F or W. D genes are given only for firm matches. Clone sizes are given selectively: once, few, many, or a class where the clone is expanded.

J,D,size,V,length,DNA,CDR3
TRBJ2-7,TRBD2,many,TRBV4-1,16,TGCGCCAGCAGCCGAGCAATAGCGGGGTTATCCTACGAGCAGTACTTC,CASSRAIAGLSYEQYF
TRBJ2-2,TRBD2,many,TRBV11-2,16,TGTGCCAGCAGCTTACGGGCTCTAGCGGGAGGCGGGGAGCTGTTTTTT,CASSLRALAGGGELFF
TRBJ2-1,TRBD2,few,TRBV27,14,TGTGCCAGCAGTTTGGCCGGGAGGGTCAATGAGCAGTTCTTC,CASSLAGRVNEQFF
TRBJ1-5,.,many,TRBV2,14,TGTGCCAGCAGTTTTGACAGGAACAATCAGCCCCAGCATTTT,CASSFDRNNQPQHF
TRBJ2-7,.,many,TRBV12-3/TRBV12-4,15,TGTGCCAGCAGTTTAGTTTTGGACCTAACCTACGAGCAGTACTTC,CASSLVLDLTYEQYF
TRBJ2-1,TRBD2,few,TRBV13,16,TGTGCCAGCAGCCCATGGGGACTAGCGGGAGGGTTTGAGCAGTTCTTC,CASSPWGLAGGFEQFF
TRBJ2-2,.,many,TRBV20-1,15,TGCAGTGCTAAGATCCAAAGGGGGAACACCGGGGAGCTGTTTTTT,CSAKIQRGNTGELFF
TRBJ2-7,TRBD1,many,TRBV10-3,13,TGTGCCATCAGTGGACAGGGGTCGGAGGAGCAGTACTTC,CAISGQGSEEQYF
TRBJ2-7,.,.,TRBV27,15,TGTGCCAGCAGTTTATCGCCACGTGGGCCCAACGAGCTGTACTTC,CASSLSPRGPNELYF
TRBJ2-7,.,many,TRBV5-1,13,TGCGCCAGCAGCTTGTCGGCAGGCTACGAGCAGTACTTC,CASSLSAGYEQYF
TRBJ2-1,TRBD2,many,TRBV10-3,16,TGTGCCATCAGTGAGTCGATTAGCGGGAGTGCAAATGAGCAGTTCTTC,CAISESISGSANEQFF
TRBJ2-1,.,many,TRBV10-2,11,TGCGCCAGCGGGGACTACAATGAGCAGTTCTTC,CASGDYNEQFF
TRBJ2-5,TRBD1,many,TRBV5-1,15,TGCGCCAGCAGCTTTAGTTCGACAGGGGGAGAGACCCAGTACTTC,CASSFSSTGGETQYF
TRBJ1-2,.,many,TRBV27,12,TGTGCCAGCAGCCCCAACATGGTTGGCTACACCTTC,CASSPNMVGYTF
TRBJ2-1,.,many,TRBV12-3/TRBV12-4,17,TGTGCCAGCAGGGGATTGACCCCCGCAAGCTCCTACAATGAGCAGTTCTTC,CASRGLTPASSYNEQFF
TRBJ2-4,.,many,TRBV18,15,TGTGCCAGCTCTCCGGGGGCGACGTTCGAAAACATTCAGTACTTC,CASSPGATFENIQYF
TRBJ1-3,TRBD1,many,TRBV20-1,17,TGCAGTGCTAGAGATTCCGGGTTGCCAGGGGGAGGAAACACCATATATTTT,CSARDSGLPGGGNTIYF
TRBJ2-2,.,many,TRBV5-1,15,TGCGCCAGCAGCGCACAAGGGGGAGACACCGGGGAGCTGTTTTTT,CASSAQGGDTGELFF
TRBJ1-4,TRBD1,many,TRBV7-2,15,TGTGCCAGTGCGCGGGGTGACAGGGATAATGAAAAACTGTTTTTT,CASARGDRDNEKLFF
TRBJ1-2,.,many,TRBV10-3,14,TGTGCCATCAGTGCCCTTGATCACCGGCGGGGCTACACCTTC,CAISALDHRRGYTF
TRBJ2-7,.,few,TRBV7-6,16,TGTGCCAGCAGCCCCCGGGTGGGAAACGGAGCCTACGAGCAGTACTTC,CASSPRVGNGAYEQYF
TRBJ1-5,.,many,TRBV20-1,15,TGCAGTGCTAGAGGTCGGCAATATAGCAATCAGCCCCAGCATTTT,CSARGRQYSNQPQHF
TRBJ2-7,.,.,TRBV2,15,TGTGCCTGCAGGAACCCGTCTGCCCTCTCCTACGAGCAGTACTTC,CACRNPSALSYEQYF
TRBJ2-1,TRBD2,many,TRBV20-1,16,TGCAGTGCTAGAGGGGCTAGCGGGAAAAAATACAATGAGCAGTTCTTC,CSARGASGKKYNEQFF
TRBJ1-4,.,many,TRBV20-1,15,TGCAGTGCTAGAGATCGACGTCGGCAGGGTGAAAAACTGTTTTTT,CSARDRRRQGEKLFF
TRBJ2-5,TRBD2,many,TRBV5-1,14,TGCGCCAGCGGGACTAGCGGGACTCGGGAGACCCAGTACTTC,CASGTSGTRETQYF
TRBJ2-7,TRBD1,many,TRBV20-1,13,TGCAGTGCCCTGGGACAGGGCGACCACGAGCAGTACTTC,CSALGQGDHEQYF
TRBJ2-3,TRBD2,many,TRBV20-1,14,TGCAGTAAGAGACTAGCGGGGGCGGGAGATACGCAGTATTTT,CSKRLAGAGDTQYF
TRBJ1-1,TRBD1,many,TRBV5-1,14,TGCGCCAGCAGCTTGATTCAGGGGGACACTGAAGCTTTCTTT,CASSLIQGDTEAFF
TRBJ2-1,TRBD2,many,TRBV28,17,TGTGCCAGCAGTTTATTATCGGGACTAGCGGAATACAATGAGCAGTTCTTC,CASSLLSGLAEYNEQFF
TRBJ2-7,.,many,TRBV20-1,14,TGCAGTGCTAGAGATGGCAGGGGTGGCTACGAGCAGTACTTC,CSARDGRGGYEQYF
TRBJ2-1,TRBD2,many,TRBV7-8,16,TGTGCCAGCAGCTCCCGGGCTAGCGGAGACTACAATGAGCAGTTCTTC,CASSSRASGDYNEQFF
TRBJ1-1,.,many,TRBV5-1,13,TGCGCCAGCAGCTTGAGCATTAACACTGAAGCTTTCTTT,CASSLSINTEAFF
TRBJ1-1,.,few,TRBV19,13,TGTGCCAGTACTCAAAGGGCCTATGCTGAAGCTTTCTTT,CASTQRAYAEAFF
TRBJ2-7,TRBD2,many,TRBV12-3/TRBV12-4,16,TGTGCCAGCAGTTTGGCGCTAGCGGGAGCCTCCTACGAGCAGTACTTC,CASSLALAGASYEQYF
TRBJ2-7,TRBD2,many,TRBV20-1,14,TGCAGTCCCACATGGGCGGGAGCTCCCTACGAGCAGTACTTC,CSPTWAGAPYEQYF
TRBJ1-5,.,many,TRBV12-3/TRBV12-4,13,TGTGCCAGCAGCGCCACTAGAAATCAGCCCCAGCATTTT,CASSATRNQPQHF
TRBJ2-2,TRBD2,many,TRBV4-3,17,TGCGCCAGCAGCCAAGGCCTAGGCGGGAGGGGGACCGGGGAGCTGTTTTTT,CASSQGLGGRGTGELFF
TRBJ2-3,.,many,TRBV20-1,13,TGCAGTGCTAGCGGGGATAGCACAGATACGCAGTATTTT,CSASGDSTDTQYF
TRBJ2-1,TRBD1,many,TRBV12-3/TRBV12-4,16,TGTGCCAGCAGTCCCTCCGGGACAGGGGGTTACAATGAGCAGTTCTTC,CASSPSGTGGYNEQFF
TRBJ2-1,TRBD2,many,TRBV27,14,TGTGCCAGCATGACTAGCGGGAGTTTGGATGAGCAGTTCTTC,CASMTSGSLDEQFF
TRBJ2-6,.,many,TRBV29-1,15,TGCAGCGTTGAAGAAAGGGGTCCTGGGGCCAACGTCCTGACTTTC,CSVEERGPGANVLTF
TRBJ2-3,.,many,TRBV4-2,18,TGTGCCAGCAGCCAAGATGAGGGTTCCGCGGCCGTCAAAGATACGCAGTATTTT,CASSQDEGSAAVKDTQYF
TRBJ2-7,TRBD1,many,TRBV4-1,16,TGCGCCAGCAGCTGGCTGGGACAGGGGACGACCTACGAGCAGTACTTC,CASSWLGQGTTYEQYF
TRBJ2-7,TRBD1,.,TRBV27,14,TGTGCCAGCAGTTTACGACAGGGGCACCACGAGCAGTACTTC,CASSLRQGHHEQYF
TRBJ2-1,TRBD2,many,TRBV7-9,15,TGTGCCAGCAGCGGGACTAGCGGGGGTTACAATGAGCAGTTCTTC,CASSGTSGGYNEQFF
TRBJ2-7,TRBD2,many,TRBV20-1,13,TGCAGTGCTAGTATTAGCGGGGGTATCCAGCAGTACTTC,CSASISGGIQQYF
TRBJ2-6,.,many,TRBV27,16,TGTGCCAGCACAAGAGTGCTTAGCTCTGGGGCCAACGTCCTGACTTTC,CASTRVLSSGANVLTF
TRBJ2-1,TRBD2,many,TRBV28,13,TGTGCCAGCAGCCTTACTAGCGACAATGAGCAGTTCTTC,CASSLTSDNEQFF
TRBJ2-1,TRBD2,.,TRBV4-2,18,TGTGCCAGCAGCCAACGGACTAGCGGGGGGGCCGTGGCCAACGAGCAGGTCTTC,CASSQRTSGGAVANEQVF
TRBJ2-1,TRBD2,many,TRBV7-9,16,TGTGCCAGCAGCCCACGTAGCGGGAGGGCCGTCAATGAGCAGTTCTTC,CASSPRSGRAVNEQFF
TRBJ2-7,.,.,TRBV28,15,TGTGCCAGCAGTCCAGGGGCAGCGGGAAGTCGCGAGCAGTACTTC,CASSPGAAGSREQYF
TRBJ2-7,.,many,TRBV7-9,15,TGTGCCAGCAGCCAGAGTAGGGGGACCCCCTACGAGCAGTACTTC,CASSQSRGTPYEQYF
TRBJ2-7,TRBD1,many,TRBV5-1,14,TGCGCCAGCAGCTGGGACAGGAGCTCCTACGAGCAGTACTTC,CASSWDRSSYEQYF
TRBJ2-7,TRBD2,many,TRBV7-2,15,TGTGCCAGCAGCTTTGCCGGGACTAGCGACTACGAGCAGTACTTC,CASSFAGTSDYEQYF
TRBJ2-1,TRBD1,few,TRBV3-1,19,TGTGCCAGCAGCCAAATCCCTAGGGGGCGGGTTAGCTCCTACAATGAGCAGTTCTTC,CASSQIPRGRVSSYNEQFF
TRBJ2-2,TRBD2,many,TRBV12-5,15,TGTGCTAGTGGCGTAGCGGGGGGGCTCACCGGGGAGCTGTTTTTT,CASGVAGGLTGELFF
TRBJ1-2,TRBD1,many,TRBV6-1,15,TGTGCCAGCAAATTTTCAGACAGGGGGCTCGATGGCTACACCTTC,CASKFSDRGLDGYTF
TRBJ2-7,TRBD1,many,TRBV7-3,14,TGTGCCAGCAGCTCGGGACAGTCCGCAGCTGAGCAGTACTTC,CASSSGQSAAEQYF
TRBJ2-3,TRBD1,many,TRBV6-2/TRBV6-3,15,TGTGCCAGCAACCACTTTGGGACAGCCACAGATACGCAGTATTTT,CASNHFGTATDTQYF